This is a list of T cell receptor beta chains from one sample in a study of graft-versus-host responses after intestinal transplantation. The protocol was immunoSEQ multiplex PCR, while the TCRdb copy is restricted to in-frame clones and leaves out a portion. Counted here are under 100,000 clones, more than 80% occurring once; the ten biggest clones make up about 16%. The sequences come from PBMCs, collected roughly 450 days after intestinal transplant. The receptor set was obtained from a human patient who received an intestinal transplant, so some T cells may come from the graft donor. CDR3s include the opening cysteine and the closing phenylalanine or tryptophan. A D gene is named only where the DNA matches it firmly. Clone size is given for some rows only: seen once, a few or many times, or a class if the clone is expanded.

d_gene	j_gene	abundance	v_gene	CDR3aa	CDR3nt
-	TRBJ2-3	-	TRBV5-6	CASSFPADTQYF	TGTGCCAGCAGCTTTCCCGCAGATACGCAGTATTTT
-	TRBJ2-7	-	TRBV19	CASSPAGRTYEQYF	TGTGCCAGTAGCCCCGCAGGACGAACCTACGAGCAGTACTTC
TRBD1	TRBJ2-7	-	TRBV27	CASSLSGQGSYEQYF	TGTGCCAGCAGTTTATCAGGACAGGGCTCCTACGAGCAGTACTTC
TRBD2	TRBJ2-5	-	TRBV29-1	CSVETSGAETQYF	TGCAGCGTTGAAACTAGCGGGGCTGAGACCCAGTACTTC
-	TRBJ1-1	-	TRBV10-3	CAIRYGMNTEAFF	TGTGCCATCAGGTATGGCATGAACACTGAAGCTTTCTTT
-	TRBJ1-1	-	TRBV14	CASSQDWGRSTEAFF	TGTGCCAGCAGCCAAGACTGGGGCAGAAGCACTGAAGCTTTCTTT
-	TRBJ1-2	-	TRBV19	CAGGPAQGDGYTF	TGTGCGGGGGGTCCAGCACAAGGAGATGGCTACACCTTC
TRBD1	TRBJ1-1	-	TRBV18	CASSPGQGNTEAFF	TGTGCCAGCTCCCCGGGACAGGGAAACACTGAAGCTTTCTTT
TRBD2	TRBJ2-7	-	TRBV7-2	CASSPLGGLAYEQYF	TGTGCCAGCAGCCCCCTCGGGGGACTAGCCTACGAGCAGTACTTC
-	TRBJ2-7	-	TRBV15	CATSTRRGNEQYF	TGTGCCACCAGCACCCGAAGGGGGAACGAGCAGTACTTC
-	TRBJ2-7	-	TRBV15	CATSRDADRYEQYF	TGTGCCACCAGCAGAGATGCGGACAGATACGAGCAGTACTTC
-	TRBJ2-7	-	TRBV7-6	CASSSRVGNEQYF	TGTGCCAGCAGCTCCAGGGTTGGGAACGAGCAGTACTTC
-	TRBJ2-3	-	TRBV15	CATSRDRGRGPSDTQYF	TGTGCCACCAGCAGAGATAGAGGTCGAGGACCCTCGGATACGCAGTATTTT
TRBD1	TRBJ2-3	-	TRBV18	CASSPDRVTTDTQYF	TGTGCCAGCTCACCAGACAGGGTGACAACAGATACGCAGTATTTT
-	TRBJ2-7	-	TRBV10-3	CAISEVSSYEQYF	TGTGCCATCTCGGAGGTGAGCTCCTACGAGCAGTACTTC
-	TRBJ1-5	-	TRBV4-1	CASSLPPVGSNQPQHF	TGCGCCAGCAGCCTCCCCCCCGTGGGTAGCAATCAGCCCCAGCATTTT
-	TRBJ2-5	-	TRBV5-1	CASSPGDRAQETQYF	TGCGCCAGCAGCCCGGGGGACCGAGCCCAAGAGACCCAGTACTTC
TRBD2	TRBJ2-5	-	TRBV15	CATSSIKGLAAHQETQYF	TGTGCCACCAGCAGTATAAAAGGACTAGCGGCACACCAAGAGACCCAGTACTTC
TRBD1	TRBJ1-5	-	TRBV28	CASSPKTGPNQPQHF	TGTGCCAGCAGTCCAAAGACAGGGCCCAATCAGCCCCAGCATTTT
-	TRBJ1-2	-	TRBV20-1	CSARAQGKDTF	TGCAGTGCGAGGGCCCAGGGAAAGGACACCTTC
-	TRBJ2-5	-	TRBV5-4	CASSSPTGQETQYF	TGTGCCAGCAGCTCTCCGACGGGCCAAGAGACCCAGTACTTC
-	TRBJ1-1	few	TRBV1	CTSSQVSTGRDTEAFF	TGCACCAGCAGCCAAGTCTCGACAGGGAGGGACACTGAAGCTTTCTTT
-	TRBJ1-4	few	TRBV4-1	CASSPGISGDEKLFF	TGCGCCAGCAGCCCAGGGATTTCTGGGGATGAAAAACTGTTTTTT
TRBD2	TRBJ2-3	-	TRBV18	CASSTNPSGNIGTDTQYF	TGTGCCAGCTCCACCAATCCTAGCGGAAACATTGGCACAGATACGCAGTATTTT
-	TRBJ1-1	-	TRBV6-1	CASSEVPQTKAFF	TGTGCCAGCAGTGAGGTCCCCCAGACAAAAGCTTTCTTT
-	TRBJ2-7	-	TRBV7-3	CATARDTSYEQYF	TGTGCCACGGCGCGCGACACCTCCTACGAGCAGTACTTC
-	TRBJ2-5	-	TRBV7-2	CASSLDGSQETQYF	TGTGCCAGCAGCTTAGATGGCAGCCAAGAGACCCAGTACTTC
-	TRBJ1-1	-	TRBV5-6	CASSLFTMNTEAFF	TGTGCCAGCAGCTTGTTTACCATGAACACTGAAGCTTTCTTT
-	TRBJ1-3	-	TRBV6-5	CASSYSGASSGNTIYF	TGTGCCAGCAGTTACTCGGGAGCGAGCTCTGGAAACACCATATATTTT
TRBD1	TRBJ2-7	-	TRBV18	CASSQDRALVFYEQYF	TGTGCCAGCTCACAGGACAGGGCCCTGGTCTTCTACGAGCAGTACTTC
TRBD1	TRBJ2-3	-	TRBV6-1	CASSDHRGKDTQYF	TGTGCCAGCAGTGACCACAGGGGGAAAGATACGCAGTATTTT
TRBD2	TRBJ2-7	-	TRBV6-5	CASSASGYYEQYF	TGTGCCAGCAGTGCTAGCGGATACTACGAGCAGTACTTC
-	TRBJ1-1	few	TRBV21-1	CASSPRTENEAFF	TGTGCCAGCAGCCCCCGGACAGAAAACGAAGCTTTCTTT
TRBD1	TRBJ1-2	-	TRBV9	CASSPGTGAFWGDGYTF	TGTGCCAGCAGCCCAGGGACAGGGGCCTTCTGGGGGGATGGCTACACCTTC
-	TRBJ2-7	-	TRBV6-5	CASLQGVGYEQYF	TGTGCCAGTCTGCAGGGTGTTGGGTACGAGCAGTACTTC
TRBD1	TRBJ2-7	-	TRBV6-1	CASRTGQGGYYEQYF	TGTGCCAGCAGGACTGGACAGGGAGGTTACTACGAGCAGTACTTC
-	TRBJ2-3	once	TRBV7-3	CASSLGPGENPTQYF	TGTGCCAGCAGCTTAGGGCCAGGGGAAAACCCTACGCAGTATTTT
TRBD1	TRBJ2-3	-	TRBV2	CASNGQATDTQYF	TGTGCCAGCAACGGACAGGCGACAGATACGCAGTATTTT
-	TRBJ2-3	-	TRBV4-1	CASSQVTRPDTQYF	TGCGCCAGCAGCCAAGTAACTAGACCAGATACGCAGTATTTT
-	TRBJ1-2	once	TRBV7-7	CASSLRPRGYTF	TGTGCTAGCAGCCTAAGACCTAGGGGCTACACCTTC
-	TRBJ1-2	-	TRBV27	CASSLGQSYGYTF	TGTGCCAGCAGTTTAGGCCAGAGCTATGGCTACACCTTC
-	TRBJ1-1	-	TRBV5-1	CASSLLGQLMNTEAFF	TGCGCCAGCAGCTTATTGGGACAACTAATGAACACTGAAGCTTTCTTT
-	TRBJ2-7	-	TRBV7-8	CASSLVRGYEQYF	TGTGCCAGCAGCTTAGTGAGGGGTTACGAGCAGTACTTC
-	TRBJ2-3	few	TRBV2	CATAADLSYGTQYF	TGTGCCACCGCAGCAGACTTATCCTATGGTACGCAGTATTTT
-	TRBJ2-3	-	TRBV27	CASSLLGDTQYF	TGTGCCAGCAGTTTACTCGGAGATACGCAGTATTTT
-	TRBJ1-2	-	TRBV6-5	CASSYSEASRGGYTF	TGTGCCAGCAGTTACTCGGAGGCCAGTCGAGGTGGCTACACCTTC
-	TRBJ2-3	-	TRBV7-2	CASSLGVIWFGPDTQYF	TGTGCCAGCAGCTTAGGGGTCATTTGGTTTGGTCCAGATACGCAGTATTTT
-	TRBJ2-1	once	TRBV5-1	CASSSSGELTYNEQFF	TGCGCCAGCAGCTCCTCGGGGGAGTTGACCTACAATGAGCAGTTCTTC
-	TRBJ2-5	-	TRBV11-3	CASSPRDGQETQYF	TGTGCCAGCAGCCCCCGGGACGGCCAAGAGACCCAGTACTTC
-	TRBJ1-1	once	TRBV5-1	CASSYWVDTEAFF	TGCGCCAGCAGCTACTGGGTCGACACTGAAGCTTTCTTT
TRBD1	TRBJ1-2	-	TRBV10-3	CAISSRMGQGKNYGYTF	TGTGCCATCAGTTCCCGCATGGGACAGGGGAAAAACTATGGCTACACCTTC